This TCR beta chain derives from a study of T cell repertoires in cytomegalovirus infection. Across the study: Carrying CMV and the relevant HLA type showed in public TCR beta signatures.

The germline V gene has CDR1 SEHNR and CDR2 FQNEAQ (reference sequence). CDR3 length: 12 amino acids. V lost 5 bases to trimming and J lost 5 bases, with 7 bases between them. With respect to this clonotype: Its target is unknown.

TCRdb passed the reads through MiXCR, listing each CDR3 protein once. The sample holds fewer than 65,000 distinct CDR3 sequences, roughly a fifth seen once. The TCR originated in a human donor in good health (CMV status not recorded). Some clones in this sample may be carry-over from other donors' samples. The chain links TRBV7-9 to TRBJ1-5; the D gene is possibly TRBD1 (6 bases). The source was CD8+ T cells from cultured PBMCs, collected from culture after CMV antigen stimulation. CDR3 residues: CASSPGDQPQHF. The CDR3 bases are TGTGCCAGCAGCCCAGGGGATCAGCCCCAGCATTTT.